This passage covers 21 T cell receptor beta chains from one sample sequenced in a study of blood T cell repertoires in COVID-19. Assay: immunoSEQ multiplex PCR; the TCRdb copy retains only in-frame clones and omits some. The profile shows approximately 270,000 clones, roughly 86% of them singletons. The sequenced material came from peripheral blood. Source of these receptors: a man aged 35 to 55 with active or convalescent COVID-19.

The CDR3 protein is CASSLGSGPTTQYF. The CDR3 nucleotides are TGCGCCAGCAGCTTGGGGTCAGGCCCGACGACCCAGTACTTC. The chain is built from TRBV5-1 and TRBJ2-5; D remains ambiguous. The CDR3 length is 14 residues. The germline CDR1 and CDR2 sequences are SGHRS and YFSETQ. V lost 0 bases and J lost 7, with 13 bases in between.

The rearrangement uses TRBV27 and TRBJ1-2; D not certain. Trimming shortened V by 4 bases and J by 4 bases, and 10 bases separated the two germline ends. CDR3 length: 13 residues. CDR1 and CDR2 from the germline V gene are MNHEY and SMNVEV (reference sequence). CDR3 in amino acids: CASSSPGFYGYTF. CDR3 nucleotide sequence: TGTGCCAGCAGTTCCCCCGGGTTCTATGGCTACACCTTC.

The chain combines TRBV28 with TRBJ1-3; weak D call: TRBD1 (5 bases). Germline V gene sequence: CDR1 MDHEN, CDR2 SYDVKM. The CDR3 totals 14 residues. Trimming stripped 11 bases from V and 0 bases from J, with 14 bases between. In nucleotides, the CDR3 is TGTGCCGGAGAAAGGGACTGCTCTGGAAACACCATATATTTT. It yields the protein CAGERDCSGNTIYF.

The chain carries TRBV27 and TRBJ1-5; no reliable D call. Trimming cost V 8 bases and J 0 bases, with 11 bases left between them. The CDR3 is 14 residues long. Germline lookup yields CDR1 MNHEY and CDR2 SMNVEV (reference sequence). The CDR3 nucleotides are TGTGCCAGCCATACCGGGAGTAGCAATCAGCCCCAGCATTTT. It yields the protein CASHTGSSNQPQHF.

The chain employs TRBV28 and TRBJ2-3, with 10 bases matching TRBD2. This CDR3 is 12 amino acids long. The junction had 4 bases not matched to a gene; V was cut back by 8 bases and J by 8 bases. The V gene's germline CDR1 is MDHEN and CDR2 SYDVKM. DNA for the CDR3: TGTGCCAGCGGTAGCGGGGGGTTTACGCAGTATTTT. Its translation: CASGSGGFTQYF.

V usage is TRBV10-3 and J usage is TRBJ2-3; weak D call: TRBD2 (6 bases). Trimming took 10 bases from V and 3 from J, leaving 20 bases between them. The germline V gene has CDR1 ENHRY and CDR2 SYGVKD. The CDR3 has 15 residues. The CDR3 loop reads CATRRGLGNTDTQYF. The CDR3 DNA reads as TGTGCCACGAGGCGGGGCTTGGGGAATACAGATACGCAGTATTTT.

The chain links TRBV10-3 to TRBJ1-2; 8 bases are a match to TRBD1. This CDR3 has 14 amino acids. Germline V lookup: CDR1 ENHRY, CDR2 SYGVKD. With V trimmed by 0 bases and J by 7 bases, 4 bases remained unmatched. The CDR3 nucleotides are TGTGCCATCAGTGAGTCGACAGGGGAGTCTGGCTACACCTTC. As protein: CAISESTGESGYTF.

The chain recombines TRBV19 with TRBJ2-7; a weak D match, TRBD2 (6 bases). V gave up 3 bases and J gave up 6 bases, with 18 bases separating them. CDR1 LNHDA and CDR2 SQIVND come from the germline V gene (reference sequence). The CDR3 spans 15 residues. The CDR3 DNA follows: TGTGCCAGTAGTATGACCGGGAGTTCGGGGAGCGAGCAGTACTTC. This gives the protein CASSMTGSSGSEQYF.

This clone has just one count. The rearrangement links TRBV19 to TRBJ2-5; D call uncertain. Deletions cut 1 base from V and 4 bases from J, with 13 bases between. The CDR3 consists of 15 residues. Germline V gene sequence: CDR1 LNHDA, CDR2 SQIVND (reference sequence). The chain's CDR3 is CASSIGGRLRETQYF. CDR3 DNA: TGTGCCAGTAGTATAGGAGGTCGGCTGCGAGAGACCCAGTACTTC.

The chain employs TRBV29-1 and TRBJ2-2; D unclear. In germline, CDR1 is SQVTM, CDR2 ANQGSEA. V gave up 7 bases and J gave up 5 bases, with 14 bases separating them. CDR3 size: 13 residues. The CDR3 loop reads CSAPNSLTGELFF. The CDR3, as DNA: TGCAGCGCCCCAAACTCCTTGACCGGGGAGCTGTTTTTT.

The CDR3 is CASSLTGTEDSGNTIYF. The CDR3 region has the DNA TGTGCCAGCAGCTTAACTGGGACAGAAGACTCTGGAAACACCATATATTTT. The J gene is TRBJ1-3, the V gene TRBV7-9; TRBD1 matches 7 bases. CDR3 size: 17 residues. With 2 bases clipped from V and 0 bases from J, the junction kept 7 bases outside the gene matches. Germline V gene lookup returns CDR1 SEHNR and CDR2 FQNEAQ (reference sequence).

This clone has more than one count but fewer than ten. This chain uses TRBV5-1 with TRBJ2-7; TRBD1 matches 11 bases. The germline V gene has CDR1 SGHRS and CDR2 YFSETQ. J was trimmed by 7 bases and V by 0 bases; bases with no gene match: 9. This CDR3 has 16 amino acids. CDR3 bases: TGCGCCAGCAGCTTGGTCGTGGGACAGGGGGTGAGAGAGCAGTACTTC. Translated, it gives CASSLVVGQGVREQYF.

This sequence joins TRBV20-1 and TRBJ2-7; D perhaps matches TRBD2 (5 bases). Trimming removed 3 bases at V and 4 bases at J, with 16 bases between. The CDR3 is 14 residues long. Germline values: CDR1 DFQATT, CDR2 SNEGSKA (reference sequence). The CDR3: CSASPGWNGYEQYF. The CDR3 nucleotides read TGCAGTGCTAGTCCGGGGTGGAATGGTTACGAGCAGTACTTC.

The chain combines TRBV28 with TRBJ1-2; no reliable D call. The germline V gene encodes CDR1 MDHEN and CDR2 SYDVKM. The CDR3 totals 11 residues. V lost 7 bases and J lost 2, with 5 bases in between. CDR3: CASTMNYGYTF. As DNA, the CDR3 is TGTGCCAGCACCATGAACTATGGCTACACCTTC.

The chain links TRBV28 to TRBJ1-6; D is undetermined. The CDR3 spans 13 residues. In germline, CDR1 is MDHEN, CDR2 SYDVKM. Deletions cut 6 bases from V and 7 bases from J, with 10 bases between. The CDR3 spells CASSIRGNSPLHF. The CDR3 nucleotides are TGTGCCAGCAGCATTAGAGGGAATTCACCCCTCCACTTT.

The genes are TRBV6-5 and TRBJ1-2; tentative D call: TRBD1 (5 bases). V gave up 6 bases and J gave up 0 bases, with 11 bases separating them. The V gene's germline CDR1 is MNHEY and CDR2 SVGAGI. CDR3 length: 14 residues. CDR3 sequence (DNA): TGTGCCAGCAGGACAGTTTTAGCTAACTATGGCTACACCTTC. Its translation is CASRTVLANYGYTF.

V and J are TRBV2 and TRBJ1-1; 9 bases map to TRBD1. The V gene's germline CDR1 is SNHLY and CDR2 FYNNEI. The trim removed 4 bases at V and 4 bases at J, leaving 1 base unmatched. CDR3 length: 13 residues. The CDR3 coding sequence is TGTGCCAGCAGTGCACAGGGGGCCACTGAAGCTTTCTTT. It specifies CASSAQGATEAFF.

The chain is built from TRBV30 and TRBJ2-1, with 13 positions matching TRBD2. The germline V gene has CDR1 GTSNPN and CDR2 SVGIG (reference sequence). The length of the CDR3 is 18 residues. Unmatched junction bases numbered 14, after V lost 2 bases and J lost 7 bases. The CDR3 loop reads CAWSPELAGGPLRNEQFF. CDR3 DNA: TGTGCCTGGAGTCCAGAACTAGCGGGAGGGCCCCTCCGGAATGAGCAGTTCTTC.

The rearrangement links TRBV11-3 to TRBJ2-5; possibly TRBD1 for D (6 bases). Trimming removed 5 bases from V and 2 bases from J, with 24 bases in between. The CDR3 extends over 18 amino acids. CDR1 and CDR2 (germline): SGHNT, YENEEA. DNA of the CDR3: TGTGCCAGCAGCGAAGATAAGCCCGGGACAATGAGGCAAGAGACCCAGTACTTC. The encoded protein is CASSEDKPGTMRQETQYF.

This clone has just one count. This chain connects TRBV13 to TRBJ2-5; a possible D gene is TRBD2 (5 bases). With 8 bases removed from V and 2 bases from J, the gap between germline ends came to 18 bases. The germline V gene has CDR1 PRHDT and CDR2 FYEKMQ (reference sequence). The CDR3 consists of 15 residues. CDR3 nucleotide sequence: TGTGCCAGCTCCCCCTTCGGCCGAGGGCAAGAGACCCAGTACTTC. Its protein product is CASSPFGRGQETQYF.

The chain recombines TRBV6-4 with TRBJ2-5, with D possibly being TRBD2 (6 bases). Trimming took off 2 bases at V and 7 bases at J, with 11 bases between the two ends. CDR1 is MRHNA and CDR2 is SNTAGT in the germline V gene. The length of the CDR3 is 13 residues. The CDR3 loop is CASSDIGGATQYF. In DNA form, the CDR3 reads TGTGCCAGCAGTGACATCGGGGGTGCGACCCAGTACTTC.